One and the same sample provided the 5 T cell receptor beta chains below, sequenced in a study of blood T cell repertoires in COVID-19. Profiled with immunoSEQ multiplex PCR; TCRdb holds only in-frame clones, not every one. The sample holds some 29,000 clones, roughly 85% seen once. The sample was peripheral blood. The receptors stem from a human donor in a cohort sampled during active COVID-19.

This clone has only a few counts. This chain connects TRBV11-2 to TRBJ1-4; 9 positions match TRBD1. Germline V lookup: CDR1 SGHAT, CDR2 FQNNGV. The CDR3 runs 14 residues. The junction had 3 bases not matched to a gene; V was cut back by 2 bases and J by 8 bases. The CDR3 protein is CASSLTGQGEKLFF. The CDR3 DNA reads as TGTGCCAGCAGCTTAACAGGACAGGGGGAAAAACTGTTTTTT.

The chain combines TRBV27 with TRBJ1-5; D is ambiguous. Trimming cost V 0 bases and J 4 bases, with 7 bases left between them. This CDR3 contains 14 residues. Germline CDR1 and CDR2: MNHEY and SMNVEV (reference sequence). In DNA, the CDR3 is TGTGCCAGCAGTTTATCGTCGGGGAATCAGCCCCAGCATTTT. It yields the protein CASSLSSGNQPQHF.

V usage is TRBV6-5 and J usage is TRBJ1-4; D gene unclear. The CDR3 consists of 12 residues. Germline V gene lookup returns CDR1 MNHEY and CDR2 SVGAGI. V lost 6 bases to trimming and J lost 5 bases, with 7 bases between them. The CDR3 sequence is CASRARNEKLFF. The CDR3 DNA is TGTGCCAGCAGAGCGAGAAATGAAAAACTGTTTTTT.

This chain connects TRBV19 to TRBJ2-2, with 13 nucleotides matching TRBD2. Trimming at V came to 8 bases and at J to 7 bases, leaving 4 bases not matched to a gene. This CDR3 has 14 residues. The V gene's germline CDR1 is LNHDA and CDR2 SQIVND (reference sequence). In nucleotides, the CDR3 is TGTGCCAGTTCCCGACTAGCGGGAGGCGGGGAGCTGTTTTTT. Its translation is CASSRLAGGGELFF.

The J gene is TRBJ2-3, the V gene TRBV6-5; TRBD2 aligns across 7 bases. The V and J ends lost 1 base and 5 bases, in that order; junction bases with no gene match: 6. This CDR3 has 15 residues. Per the germline V gene, CDR1 is MNHEY and CDR2 is SVGAGI. The DNA of the CDR3 is TGTGCCAGCAGTTACTGGGGGTTAGCGGGAGATACGCAGTATTTT. As protein: CASSYWGLAGDTQYF.